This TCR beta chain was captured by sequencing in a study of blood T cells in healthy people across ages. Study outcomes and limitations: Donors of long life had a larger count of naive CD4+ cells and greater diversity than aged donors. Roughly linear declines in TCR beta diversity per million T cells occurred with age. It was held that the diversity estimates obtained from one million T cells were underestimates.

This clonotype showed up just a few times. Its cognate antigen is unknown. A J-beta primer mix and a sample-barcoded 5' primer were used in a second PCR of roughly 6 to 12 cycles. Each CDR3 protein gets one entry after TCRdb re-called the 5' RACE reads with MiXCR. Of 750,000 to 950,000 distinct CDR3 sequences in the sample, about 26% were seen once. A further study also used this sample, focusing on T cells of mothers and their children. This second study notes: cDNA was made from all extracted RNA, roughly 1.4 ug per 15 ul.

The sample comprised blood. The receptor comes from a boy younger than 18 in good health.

For the CDR3, the DNA is TGTGCCAGCAGTTTAGGTGGAAGGGTATCCTCCTACGAGCAGTACTTC. Translation: CASSLGGRVSSYEQYF. The chain carries TRBV12-3 or TRBV12-4 and TRBJ2-7; no firm D call. Trimming left V 1 base short and J 0 bases short, with 13 bases between. This CDR3 spans 16 amino acids.